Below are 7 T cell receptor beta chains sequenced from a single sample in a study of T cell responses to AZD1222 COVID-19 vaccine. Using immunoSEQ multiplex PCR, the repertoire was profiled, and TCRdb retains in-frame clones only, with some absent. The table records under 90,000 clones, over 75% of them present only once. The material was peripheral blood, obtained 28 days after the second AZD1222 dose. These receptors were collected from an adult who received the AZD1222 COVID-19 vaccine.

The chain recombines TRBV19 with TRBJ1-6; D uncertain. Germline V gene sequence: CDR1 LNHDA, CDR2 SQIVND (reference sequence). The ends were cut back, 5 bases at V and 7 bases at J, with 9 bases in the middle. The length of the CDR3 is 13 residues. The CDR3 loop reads CASSSHLNSPLHF. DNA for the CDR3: TGTGCCAGTAGTTCCCACCTGAATTCACCCCTCCACTTT.

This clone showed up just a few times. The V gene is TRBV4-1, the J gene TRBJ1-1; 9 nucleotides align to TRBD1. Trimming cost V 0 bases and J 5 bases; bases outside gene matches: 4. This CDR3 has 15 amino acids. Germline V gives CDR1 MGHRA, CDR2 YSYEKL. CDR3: CASSQEIDRGTEAFF. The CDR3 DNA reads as TGCGCCAGCAGCCAAGAAATTGACAGGGGGACTGAAGCTTTCTTT.

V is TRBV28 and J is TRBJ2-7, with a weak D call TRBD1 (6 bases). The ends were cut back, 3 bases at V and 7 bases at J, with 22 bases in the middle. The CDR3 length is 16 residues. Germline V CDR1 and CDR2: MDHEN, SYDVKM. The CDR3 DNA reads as TGTGCCAGCAGTTTGGTTTTCGGGCAGGGGAAACGGGAGCAGTACTTC. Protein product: CASSLVFGQGKREQYF.

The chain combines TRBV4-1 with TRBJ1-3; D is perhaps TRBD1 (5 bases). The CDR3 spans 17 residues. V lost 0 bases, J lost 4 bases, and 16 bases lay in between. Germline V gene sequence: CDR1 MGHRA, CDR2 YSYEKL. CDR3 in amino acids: CASSQDSDRGLGNTIYF. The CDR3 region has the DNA TGCGCCAGCAGCCAAGACTCAGACCGGGGCCTCGGAAACACCATATATTTT.

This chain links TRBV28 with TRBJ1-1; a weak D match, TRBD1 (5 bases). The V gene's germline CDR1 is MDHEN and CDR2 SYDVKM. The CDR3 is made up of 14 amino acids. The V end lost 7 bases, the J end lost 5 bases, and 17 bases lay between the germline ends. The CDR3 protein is CASNPAGEGTEAFF. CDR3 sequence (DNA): TGTGCCAGCAACCCGGCGGGGGAAGGGACTGAAGCTTTCTTT.

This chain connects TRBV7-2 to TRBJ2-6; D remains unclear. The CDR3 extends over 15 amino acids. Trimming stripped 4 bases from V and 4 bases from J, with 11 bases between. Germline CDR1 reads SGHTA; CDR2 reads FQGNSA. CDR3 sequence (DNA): TGTGCCAGCAGCTCGGTGGGATTCGGGGCCAACGTCCTGACTTTC. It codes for CASSSVGFGANVLTF.

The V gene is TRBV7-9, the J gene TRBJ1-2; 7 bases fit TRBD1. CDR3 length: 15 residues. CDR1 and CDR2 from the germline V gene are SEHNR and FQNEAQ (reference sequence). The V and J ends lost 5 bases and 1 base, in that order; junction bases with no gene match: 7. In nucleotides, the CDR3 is TGTGCCAGCAGCCCCGGGACAGAGAATAACTATGGCTACACCTTC. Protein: CASSPGTENNYGYTF.